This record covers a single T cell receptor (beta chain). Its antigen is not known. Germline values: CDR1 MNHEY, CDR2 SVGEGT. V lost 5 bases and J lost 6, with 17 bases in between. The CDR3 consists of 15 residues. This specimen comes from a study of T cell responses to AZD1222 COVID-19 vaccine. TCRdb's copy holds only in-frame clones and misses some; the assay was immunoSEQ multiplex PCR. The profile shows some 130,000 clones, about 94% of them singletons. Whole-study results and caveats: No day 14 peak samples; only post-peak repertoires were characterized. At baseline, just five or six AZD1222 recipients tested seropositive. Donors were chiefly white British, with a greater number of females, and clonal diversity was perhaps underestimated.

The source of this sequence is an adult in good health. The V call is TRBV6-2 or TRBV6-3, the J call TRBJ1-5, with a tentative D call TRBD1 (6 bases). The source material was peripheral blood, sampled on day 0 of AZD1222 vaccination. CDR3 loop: CASSITTGLSQPQHF. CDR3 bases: TGTGCCAGCAGTATTACGACAGGTCTTTCTCAGCCCCAGCATTTT.